This is a list of T cell receptor beta chains from one sample in a study of T cell repertoires in cytomegalovirus infection. TCRdb used MiXCR to reprocess the reads, holding one entry per CDR3 protein. The repertoire consists of some 600,000 distinct CDR3 sequences, with 24% occurring once and the leading ten covering approximately 8.2%. What was sequenced was CD8+ T cells from PBMCs. The receptors derive from a human donor in good health (CMV status not recorded). Some clones in this sample may be carry-over from other donors' samples. The CDR3 runs from the conserved cysteine through the conserved F or W. A D gene is named only where the DNA matches it firmly. Clone size is given for some rows only: seen once, a few or many times, or a class if the clone is expanded.

D gene,clone size,V gene,J gene,CDR3 protein,CDR3 DNA
-,many,TRBV7-6,TRBJ1-1,CASSLGLGAEAFF,TGTGCCAGCAGCTTAGGTCTGGGGGCTGAAGCTTTCTTT
-,many,TRBV7-9,TRBJ2-7,CASSFSQGTDYEQYF,TGTGCCAGCAGCTTTTCCCAGGGTACGGACTACGAGCAGTACTTC
-,few,TRBV6-5,TRBJ1-1,CASSHPIGDMAFF,TGTGCCAGCAGTCATCCTATCGGGGATATGGCTTTCTTT
-,many,TRBV7-9,TRBJ2-5,CAILLEPSETQYF,TGTGCCATCCTACTCGAGCCCTCGGAGACCCAGTACTTC
TRBD1,few,TRBV29-1,TRBJ1-2,CSVEDWTGLIYGYTF,TGCAGCGTTGAGGATTGGACAGGCCTTATCTATGGCTACACCTTC
TRBD1,-,TRBV29-1,TRBJ2-7,CSVEDGTGGEYEQYF,TGCAGCGTTGAAGACGGGACAGGGGGCGAGTACGAGCAGTACTTC
-,-,TRBV13,TRBJ1-1,CASLPYEKNTEAFF,TGTGCCAGCCTGCCCTATGAGAAGAACACTGAAGCTTTCTTT
TRBD2,-,TRBV5-4,TRBJ2-5,CASSSLAGSNQETQYF,TGTGCCAGCAGCTCCTTAGCGGGGTCCAACCAAGAGACCCAGTACTTC
-,few,TRBV10-2,TRBJ2-3,CASEGNGGPDTQYF,TGCGCCAGCGAGGGGAACGGGGGCCCAGATACGCAGTATTTT
TRBD2,many,TRBV7-9,TRBJ2-1,CASSSTSSEQFF,TGTGCCAGCAGCTCGACTAGCTCTGAGCAGTTCTTC
TRBD1,few,TRBV20-1,TRBJ2-2,CSALDRGTTGELFF,TGCAGTGCTCTAGACAGGGGTACCACCGGGGAGCTGTTTTTT
TRBD1,once,TRBV29-1,TRBJ2-6,CSVEVWAVGTGLGGANVLTF,TGCAGCGTTGAAGTATGGGCCGTTGGGACAGGGCTCGGTGGGGCCAACGTCCTGACTTTC